This TCR beta chain was found in a study of blood T cell repertoires in COVID-19. CDR3 size: 16 residues. The germline gives CDR1 SGHRS, CDR2 YFSETQ. The junction had 11 bases not matched to a gene; V was cut back by 4 bases and J by 8 bases. Per the authors' pipeline: Nucleated cell counts were estimated from reference gene primer amplification. Measured with immunoSEQ multiplex PCR; TCRdb has only the in-frame clones, and not every one. The V and J calls and clone size come from that table; D and trimming were worked out from the DNA. The sample lists 200,000 or so clones; 75% to 90% were seen once. Allocation to cohorts depended on clinical history reported by the participants.

The chain recombines TRBV5-1 with TRBJ2-3, with 12 bases identical to TRBD2. The TCR was taken from a woman aged 40 to 50 with acute COVID-19. Sequencing was performed on PBMCs or T cells enriched from blood (not recorded which). This CDR3 is CASSLGLAGPGVTQYF. In nucleotides, the CDR3 is TGCGCCAGCAGCCTAGGACTAGCGGGGCCAGGGGTTACGCAGTATTTT. Combining the CDR3 with reference TRBV5-1 and TRBJ2-3 gives the whole variable domain KAGVTQTPRYLIKTRGQQVTLSCSPISGHRSVSWYQQTPGQGLQFLFEYFSETQRNKGNFPGRFSGRQFSNSRSEMNVSTLELGDSALYLCASSLGLAGPGVTQYFGPGTRLTVL.